The clone carrying this T cell receptor (beta chain) was recorded a few times. A single base separates this from a much larger clone, so it may be a read error. Alongside a J-beta primer mix, a sample-barcoded 5' primer served in a second PCR lasting roughly 6 to 11 cycles. TCRdb reprocessed the 5' RACE reads with MiXCR, giving one entry per CDR3 protein. The repertoire consists of roughly 640,000 distinct CDR3 sequences, with about 30% occurring once and the leading ten covering 15% to 18%. This CDR3 has 18 amino acids. Germline V gene sequence: CDR1 SGHTA, CDR2 FQGTGA. This record belongs to a study of blood T cells in healthy people across ages.

The sequencing input was blood. The V and J genes are TRBV7-3 and TRBJ2-1; the match to TRBD2 covers 11 bases. The J call may not be correct, given that the DNA end is closer to TRBJ2-7. The TCR comes from a woman older than 75 in good health. CDR3 DNA: TGTGCCAGCAGCTTAACTAGCGGGGGGGCCTTTTCCTACAATGAGCAGTACTTC. This encodes CASSLTSGGAFSYNEQYF.